This T cell receptor (beta chain) was captured by sequencing in a study of human T cells and chemical hapten exposure (dated by TCRdb to the early 2020s). In terms of the full investigation: For sensitization, 2% DPC in acetone was applied to a 2 cm by 2 cm area of upper inner arm skin. Libraries were pooled for sequencing, and per-sample TCR yields varied mainly because of small differences in library volumes within the pool. Peripheral blood TCR repertoire changes were tracked in vivo in alopecia patients during primary and secondary sensitization to the hapten diphenylcyclopropenone (DPC). Throughout the study period of around 24 weeks, patients also received therapeutic DPC doses to the scalp every week. Patch testing on the upper back used Finn chambers containing 0.01% DPC, with scoring done after 6 days according to International Contact Dermatitis Research Group standards. Blood samples were taken from patients before sensitization (week 0) and then at 2, 6 and about 24 weeks after DPC sensitization. The mostly female patient cohort included alopecia areata with under or over 50% scalp involvement, alopecia totalis and alopecia universalis. Blood for TCR sequencing was provided by twenty-nine alopecia patients at one to four time points (pre-sensitization, 2, 6 and 24 weeks). General findings and caveats noted by the study authors: DPC sensitization did not change how many TCRs were above 1 in 1000 frequency, and no evidence was found of alterations in global repertoire structure. After repeated subsampling, changes were observed in the strength of the expansion versus patch-test correlation and in the threshold at which the correlation became significant. Patch test score correlated positively with the number of PT1 expanded TCRs, reaching significance at thresholds 8, 16 and 32 but not at 4. Alopecia, a presumed autoimmune disease, was present in all patients, so the immune response of the patients might differ from that of healthy individuals. Expanded TCRs formed significantly more large CDR3 similarity clusters than pre-sensitization or healthy control sets, consistent with antigen-driven responses.

Trimming removed 7 bases from V and 7 bases from J, leaving 10 bases between the germline ends. Spanning cysteine to phenylalanine, the CDR3 consists of 11 amino acids. Of the read, only the CDR3 DNA is kept; its 33 bases are in frame from base 1. CDR1 and CDR2, looked up from the germline V gene, are SQVTM and ANQGSEA. In the paper's terms, the time point label means: patch test 3, about 24 weeks after DPC sensitization. The treatment or condition tag for this specimen amounts to: therapeutic diphenylcyclopropenone sensitization with weekly scalp DPC. At every patch-test visit, the blood draw took place before the patch test was put on. Patients were eligible if aged 18 to 70, diagnosed with alopecia and judged suitable for DPC therapy, and pregnant patients were excluded. Unfractionated whole blood was collected in Tempus Blood RNA tubes, and total RNA was extracted from that blood. This clonotype has a handful of counts. The antigen this receptor binds is unknown. No clone much larger than this one lies a single base away; base qualities are absent.

Libraries were prepared through RACE. For sequencing, a NextSeq 500 was employed. During library preparation, unique molecular identifiers were attached to individual cDNA molecules so that TCRs could be counted quantitatively and reproducibly. From each blood RNA sample, both TCR alpha and TCR beta chains were sequenced. As for how the authors treated the data: Samples had a median of about 96,000 TCRs, with a range from about 23,224 to 690,600. The Decombinator software suite was used to annotate V, J and CDR3 in the TCR reads. For PS versus PT1 abundance plots, all samples were subsampled to the same number of TCRs (28,000). Expanded TCRs were defined as absent before sensitization and observed at least eight times at the 2-week time point. TCRdb took the public reads, trimmed them with fastp at Q25, ran MiXCR for clone calling and kept in-frame beta chains. Each entry merges the rows of one CDR3 protein and shows their most common DNA and genes. These V and J calls derive from TCRdb rather than the authors' analysis. The sample profile shows 82,000 or so distinct CDR3 sequences; 10% to 15% of them were found once. The top ten hold around 5.7% of the sample.

In this chain, TRBV29-1 is recombined with TRBJ2-2, with TRBD2 perhaps the D gene, on 6 matching bases. The receptor's source is a woman between 50 and 59 years old with alopecia areata. Some clones in this sample may be carry-over from other donors' samples. The starting material was whole blood, obtained in connection with sensitization to the hapten diphenylcyclopropenone (DPC). The CDR3: CSAEEGGELFF. The DNA sequence is as follows: TGCAGCGCCGAGGAGGGCGGGGAGCTGTTTTTT.